This TCR beta chain appears in the sequencing data of a study of cytomegalovirus exposure and HLA in healthy donors. Study-level background: As released early, the data held 85 million to 95 million unique TCRs from HLA-typed donors.

Notes on this clone: No antigen is known for it.

The PCR contained 60 Vbeta and 13 Jbeta primers. Repertoires were generated with immunoSEQ multiplex PCR, while TCRdb's copy carries only in-frame clones and drops some. This table holds around 75,000 clones. Study outcomes and limitations: A later analysis showed TCR association rates differing by HLA locus, peaking at DRB1 and lowest at HLA-C. Productive status was seen about 87% or about 30% of the time for most TCR beta V segments in an earlier analysis.

V lost 4 bases, J lost 7 bases, and 7 bases stayed unmatched. Germline V CDR1 and CDR2: SGHRS, YFSETQ. This CDR3 comprises 14 residues. While unrecorded immune exposures were likely, the donors were nominally healthy when sampled. The source is a man aged 50-60 years in good health and CMV-seropositive. The sequenced sample consisted of PBMCs. The V call is TRBV5-1, the J call TRBJ2-2, with 7 nucleotides matching TRBD1. The CDR3 here is CASSTTGDSGELFF. For the CDR3, the DNA is TGCGCCAGCAGCACCACCGGGGACAGCGGGGAGCTGTTTTTT. Full variable domain (missing parts from reference TRBV5-1 and TRBJ2-2): KAGVTQTPRYLIKTRGQQVTLSCSPISGHRSVSWYQQTPGQGLQFLFEYFSETQRNKGNFPGRFSGRQFSNSRSEMNVSTLELGDSALYLCASSTTGDSGELFFGEGSRLTVL.